The 31 T cell receptor beta chains presented below share a single source sample, sequenced in a study of radiotherapy plus CTLA-4 blockade in lung cancer. Profiling relied on immunoSEQ multiplex PCR, and the TCRdb table lists in-frame clones only, not all of them. The repertoire includes tens of thousands of clones, over 65% of them detected once, and 8.9% sits in the top ten. This sample comprised peripheral blood, obtained from a patient treated with radiotherapy plus ipilimumab. These receptors originate from a human donor with non-small cell lung cancer who had stable disease on radiotherapy plus ipilimumab.

This clone was found a few times. This chain joins TRBV11-1 and TRBJ2-3; D not certain. Germline V lookup: CDR1 SGHAT, CDR2 FQDESV (reference sequence). The CDR3 length is 13 residues. V was cut by 3 bases and J by 2 bases, with 6 bases left in between. This CDR3 is CASSLRLTDTQYF. CDR3 sequence (DNA): TGTGCCAGCAGCTTGAGACTCACAGATACGCAGTATTTT. The full variable domain, completed using reference TRBV11-1 and TRBJ2-3, is EAEVAQSPRYKITEKSQAVAFWCDPISGHATLYWYRQILGQGPELLVQFQDESVVDDSQLPKDRFSAERLKGVDSTLKIQPAELGDSAMYLCASSLRLTDTQYFGPGTRLTVL.

The rearrangement links TRBV18 to TRBJ2-2; D possibly corresponds to TRBD1 (6 bases). This CDR3 spans 19 amino acids. The germline V and J ends were trimmed by 4 bases and 0 bases, with 21 bases remaining between them. CDR1 KGHSH and CDR2 LQKENI come from the germline V gene. CDR3 region: CASSLKSTGPATNTGELFF. Written as DNA, the CDR3 is TGTGCCAGCTCACTAAAAAGTACAGGGCCCGCGACGAACACCGGGGAGCTGTTTTTT.

This chain connects TRBV6-1 to TRBJ2-3, with no clear D. CDR1 MNHNS and CDR2 SASEGT come from the germline V gene. The CDR3 is 15 residues long. V lost 3 bases and J lost 1, with 11 bases in between. Written as DNA, the CDR3 is TGTGCCAGCAGTGAGAACCTATCTGGCACAGATACGCAGTATTTT. It encodes CASSENLSGTDTQYF.

The chain recombines TRBV6-5 with TRBJ1-2, with 8 bases aligning to TRBD1. J gave up 2 bases and V 4 bases, and 9 bases lay outside the gene matches. The CDR3 runs 16 residues. CDR1 is MNHEY, CDR2 SVGAGI, per germline. CDR3 amino acids: CASSSARDRTNYGYTF. CDR3 DNA sequence: TGTGCCAGCAGTTCCGCCCGGGACAGGACAAACTATGGCTACACCTTC.

The V gene is TRBV5-8, the J gene TRBJ1-2; TRBD1 matches 8 bases. The CDR3 has 15 residues. The V gene end was trimmed by 4 bases and the J gene end by 5 bases; junction bases not matched to a gene: 10. Germline V gene lookup returns CDR1 SGHTS and CDR2 YDEGEE. The CDR3 protein is CASSQGQGGHYGYTF. CDR3 coding DNA: TGTGCCAGCAGCCAAGGACAGGGAGGCCATTATGGCTACACCTTC.

This clone occurred a few times. V is TRBV10-1 and J is TRBJ1-5; TRBD1 is a possible D gene (6 bases). V was shortened by 3 bases and J by 2 bases, with 8 bases between the two germline ends. CDR3 length: 14 residues. Germline CDR1 is WNHNN and CDR2 is SYGVQD (reference sequence). The CDR3 loop reads CASSDRGGNQPQHF. The CDR3 DNA follows: TGCGCCAGCAGTGACAGGGGTGGCAATCAGCCCCAGCATTTT.

The rearrangement uses TRBV27 and TRBJ1-1; D unresolved. The CDR3 runs 14 residues. With 5 bases removed from V and 3 bases from J, the gap between germline ends came to 13 bases. CDR1 is MNHEY, CDR2 SMNVEV, per germline (reference sequence). The CDR3 DNA follows: TGTGCCAGCAGTCCGGTACACCCGGACACTGAAGCTTTCTTT. Translated: CASSPVHPDTEAFF.

This chain links TRBV9 with TRBJ1-1, with D maybe TRBD1 (5 bases). The ends were cut back, 0 bases at V and 4 bases at J, with 13 bases in the middle. Germline CDR1 reads SGDLS; CDR2 reads YYNGEE. The CDR3 loop spans 15 amino acids. CDR3 loop: CASSVGSQGGTEAFF. In nucleotides, the CDR3 is TGTGCCAGCAGCGTAGGGAGCCAGGGAGGCACTGAAGCTTTCTTT.

The chain recombines TRBV11-1 with TRBJ2-3; TRBD2 is a possible D gene (5 bases). Germline V lookup: CDR1 SGHAT, CDR2 FQDESV (reference sequence). This CDR3 contains 15 residues. Between the trimmed V and J ends, which lost 0 bases and 2 bases, there was a span of 9 bases. CDR3 coding DNA: TGTGCCAGCAGCTTAGCACGACTAACCACAGATACGCAGTATTTT. Translated: CASSLARLTTDTQYF.

The chain uses TRBV6-1 and TRBJ1-3; D is uncertain. The CDR3 has 14 residues. Germline V gene data show CDR1 as MNHNS and CDR2 as SASEGT. Trimming removed 5 bases from V and 2 bases from J, with 10 bases in between. The CDR3 DNA follows: TGTGCCAGCAGTCTCCCTTCGACTGGAAACACCATATATTTT. This encodes CASSLPSTGNTIYF.

By share of the sample, this clone is medium-sized. The chain employs TRBV4-1 and TRBJ2-5; the match to TRBD1 covers 9 bases. The CDR3 extends over 15 amino acids. Germline V gene sequence: CDR1 MGHRA, CDR2 YSYEKL. With 3 bases clipped from V and 4 bases from J, the junction kept 6 bases outside the gene matches. CDR3 coding DNA: TGCGCCAGCAGCCAGAACAGGGGGCGCACAGAGACCCAGTACTTC. It codes for CASSQNRGRTETQYF.

This chain uses TRBV5-1 with TRBJ1-4, with D tentatively TRBD1 (5 bases). CDR3 length: 14 amino acids. Trimming pared 5 bases from V and 4 bases from J, leaving 12 bases between. Germline lookup yields CDR1 SGHRS and CDR2 YFSETQ. The CDR3 DNA follows: TGCGCCAGCAGTCGGGCGGGGGATAATGAAAAACTGTTTTTT. This gives the protein CASSRAGDNEKLFF.

This clone was seen only a few times. The chain has TRBV6-5 and TRBJ2-5; 7 bases agree with TRBD1. With 9 bases clipped from V and 5 bases from J, the junction kept 12 bases outside the gene matches. CDR3 length equals 14 residues. Germline loops: CDR1 MNHEY, CDR2 SVGAGI. The DNA for the CDR3 is TGTGCCAGGGGCCTAGGGGGCGCGGAGGAGACCCAGTACTTC. Protein sequence: CARGLGGAEETQYF.

The chain combines TRBV6-1 with TRBJ2-5; D remains ambiguous. Germline values: CDR1 MNHNS, CDR2 SASEGT. The CDR3 runs to 14 residues. Trimming pared 4 bases from V and 0 bases from J, leaving 9 bases between. The CDR3 DNA is TGTGCCAGCAGTGCCTCAGCGTACCAAGAGACCCAGTACTTC. Encoded protein: CASSASAYQETQYF.

The chain recombines TRBV5-1 with TRBJ2-2; D is ambiguous. This CDR3 has 13 residues. Germline assignment: CDR1 SGHRS and CDR2 YFSETQ. V lost 5 bases to trimming and J lost 1 base, with 6 bases between them. CDR3 nucleotide sequence: TGCGCCAGCAGTCCAGAGAACACCGGGGAGCTGTTTTTT. This encodes CASSPENTGELFF.

This chain joins TRBV5-4 and TRBJ2-3; possible D gene TRBD1, 5 bases. Germline V gives CDR1 SGHNT, CDR2 YYREEE (reference sequence). Trimming pared 0 bases from V and 3 bases from J, leaving 14 bases between. The CDR3 runs 16 residues. CDR3 residues: CASSLAGQGRTDTQYF. The DNA for the CDR3 is TGTGCCAGCAGCTTGGCTGGGCAGGGAAGGACAGATACGCAGTATTTT.

This chain uses TRBV5-7 with TRBJ2-5; 8 nucleotides match TRBD1. TRBV5-7 is flagged as an ORF with uncertain function. The V and J ends lost 4 bases and 2 bases, in that order; junction bases with no gene match: 4. This CDR3 spans 14 amino acids. CDR3 amino acids: CASSPGTGQETQYF. CDR3 coding DNA: TGTGCCAGCAGCCCGGGGACAGGACAAGAGACCCAGTACTTC.

The J gene is TRBJ2-4, the V gene TRBV2; D is unresolved. Between the trimmed V and J ends, which lost 7 bases and 4 bases, there was a span of 11 bases. Germline V gives CDR1 SNHLY, CDR2 FYNNEI. The CDR3 contains 13 residues. This chain's CDR3 is CASMGYFKNIQYF. The CDR3, as DNA: TGTGCCAGCATGGGGTACTTTAAAAACATTCAGTACTTC.

The gene calls are TRBV19 and TRBJ2-3; no clear D gene. Germline V gene sequence: CDR1 LNHDA, CDR2 SQIVND (reference sequence). The V end was cut by 2 bases, the J end by 6 bases, with 12 bases between. This CDR3 is 14 amino acids long. The CDR3 loop is CASSIPPRVDTQYF. The CDR3 nucleotides read TGTGCCAGTAGTATACCCCCACGAGTGGATACGCAGTATTTT.

J is TRBJ1-1 and V is TRBV27; 7 bases map to TRBD1. The germline V gene encodes CDR1 MNHEY and CDR2 SMNVEV (reference sequence). The CDR3 contains 16 residues. Losses at the gene ends were 5 bases for V and 4 bases for J; bases not matched to a gene: 13. The CDR3 nucleotides read TGTGCCAGCAGTGTCTTGGGACAGCCTGGAGCCACTGAAGCTTTCTTT. Protein sequence: CASSVLGQPGATEAFF.

A single count supports this clone. The V gene is TRBV28, the J gene TRBJ1-2; tentative D call: TRBD1 (6 bases). V gave up 6 bases and J gave up 2 bases, with 10 bases separating them. CDR3 length equals 13 residues. CDR1 and CDR2 (germline): MDHEN, SYDVKM. This CDR3 reads CASRQGTNYGYTF. In nucleotides, the CDR3 is TGTGCCAGCAGACAGGGAACGAACTATGGCTACACCTTC.

This clone was observed once. In nucleotides, the CDR3 is TGTGCCAGTAGTGTCCAGCTACTCAATGAGCAGTTCTTC. Translating gives CASSVQLLNEQFF. This chain uses TRBV19 with TRBJ2-1; D not certain. V was pared by 5 bases and J by 6 bases, with 11 bases between. The CDR3 covers 13 residues. The V gene's germline CDR1 is LNHDA and CDR2 SQIVND (reference sequence).

This clone was picked up a small number of times. One junction end does not reproduce the germline sequence, and a read error may be involved. This chain uses TRBV7-2 with TRBJ1-4; 10 bases agree with TRBD1. The CDR3 contains 16 residues. The V gene's germline CDR1 is SGHTA and CDR2 FQGNSA. In nucleotides, the CDR3 is TGCGCCAGCAGCCAAAACACCGGGACAGGGGATGAAAAACTGTTTTTT. This gives the protein CASSQNTGTGDEKLFF.

This clone was detected only once. This chain uses TRBV7-8 with TRBJ1-2; 10 nucleotides line up with TRBD1. Germline-derived CDR1 and CDR2 are SGHVS and FQNEAQ. This CDR3 has 18 residues. The trim removed 2 bases at V and 1 base at J, leaving 10 bases unmatched. CDR3 sequence: CASSLIDRGLRINYGYTF. DNA of the CDR3: TGTGCCAGCAGCTTAATTGACAGGGGGCTGAGGATTAACTATGGCTACACCTTC. Full variable domain (outside the CDR3, taken from reference TRBV7-8 and TRBJ1-2): GAGVSQSPRYKVAKRGQDVALRCDPISGHVSLFWYQQALGQGPEFLTYFQNEAQLDKSGLPSDRFFAERPEGSVSTLKIQRTQQEDSAVYLCASSLIDRGLRINYGYTFGSGTRLTVV.

The gene calls are TRBV19 and TRBJ1-1; D uncertain. Germline V CDR1 and CDR2: LNHDA, SQIVND (reference sequence). The germline V and J ends were trimmed by 5 bases and 1 base, with 11 bases remaining between them. CDR3 size: 14 residues. The CDR3 loop is CASSPRVGNTEAFF. The CDR3 DNA follows: TGTGCCAGTAGTCCGAGGGTAGGGAACACTGAAGCTTTCTTT.

This rearrangement joins TRBV6-1 to TRBJ1-5; perhaps TRBD1 as D (6 bases). The CDR3 spans 17 residues. Germline CDR1 reads MNHNS; CDR2 reads SASEGT. Deletions cut 1 base from V and 0 bases from J, with 13 bases between. The CDR3 region is CASSEEDRTYSNQPQHF. The DNA of the CDR3 is TGTGCCAGCAGTGAAGAGGACAGAACTTATAGCAATCAGCCCCAGCATTTT.

V is TRBV6-5 and J is TRBJ1-2; the D is unclear. Germline V lookup: CDR1 MNHEY, CDR2 SVGAGI. This CDR3 is built from 12 residues. V was clipped by 5 bases and J by 7 bases, with 11 bases between them. The CDR3 spells CASSPLASGYTF. The CDR3 region has the DNA TGTGCCAGCAGTCCACTTGCATCTGGCTACACCTTC.

This chain links TRBV6-5 with TRBJ2-5; D gene unclear. CDR1 is MNHEY and CDR2 is SVGAGI in the germline V gene. V lost 2 bases and J lost 5, with 15 bases in between. The CDR3 sequence is 15 residues long. The chain's CDR3 is CASSYGLEGWETQYF. For the CDR3, the DNA is TGTGCCAGCAGTTACGGGCTAGAAGGCTGGGAGACCCAGTACTTC.

This clone has a handful of counts. The gene calls are TRBV5-6 and TRBJ1-3, with 7 bases fitting TRBD1. The germline CDR1 and CDR2 sequences are SGHDT and YYEEEE. With 0 bases clipped from V and 0 bases from J, the junction kept 6 bases outside the gene matches. The CDR3 loop spans 17 amino acids. DNA of the CDR3: TGTGCCAGCAGCTTGGCCGGGACAGTATTCTCTGGAAACACCATATATTTT. This encodes CASSLAGTVFSGNTIYF. Drawing the rest from reference TRBV5-6 and TRBJ1-3, the complete variable domain is DAGVTQSPTHLIKTRGQQVTLRCSPKSGHDTVSWYQQALGQGPQFIFQYYEEEERQRGNFPDRFSGHQFPNYSSELNVNALLLGDSALYLCASSLAGTVFSGNTIYFGEGSWLTVV.

This clone occurred a few times. V usage is TRBV27 and J usage is TRBJ1-5, with D possibly matching TRBD1 (6 bases). The V end lost 5 bases, the J end lost 2 bases, and 22 bases lay between the germline ends. Germline V lookup: CDR1 MNHEY, CDR2 SMNVEV (reference sequence). CDR3 length: 18 residues. CDR3 coding DNA: TGTGCCAGCAGTGACTGGGGGCTGACGAGAGAGGGCAATCAGCCCCAGCATTTT. Translation: CASSDWGLTREGNQPQHF.

As regards this clone: Relative to the germline gene, one junction end is altered; a read error may explain this. CDR3: CARSVRGFDRNTEAFF. CDR3 nucleotide sequence: TGTGCCAGGAGTGTCAGGGGGTTTGACCGTAACACTGAAGCTTTCTTT. The rearrangement links TRBV2 to TRBJ1-1; 7 bases align to TRBD1. The length of the CDR3 is 16 residues. CDR1 and CDR2 (germline): SNHLY, FYNNEI.